This T cell receptor beta chain came from a study of breast tumors, draining lymph nodes, adjacent tissues. TCRdb passed the multiplex PCR reads through MiXCR, listing each CDR3 protein once. The data contain some 170,000 distinct CDR3 sequences, about 30% of them singletons. This clonotype was counted many times. The CDR3 consists of 16 residues. CDR1 is DFQATT, CDR2 SNEGSKA, per germline (reference sequence). With 3 bases clipped from V and 7 bases from J, the junction kept 17 bases outside the gene matches. Axillary draining lymph nodes of breast cancer patients supplied the node samples. The chain combines TRBV20-1 with TRBJ2-5; 7 bases agree with TRBD1. Sequencing was done on a sample of axillary lymph node tissue. This clonotype was sampled from a female donor with breast cancer. Some clones in this sample may be carry-over from other donors' samples. For the CDR3, the DNA is TGCAGTGCTAGGTCCCAAGACAGGGCGGGCAAGAGGACCCAGTACTTC. Residues: CSARSQDRAGKRTQYF.